The present TCR beta chain was sequenced within a study of long-term antiretroviral therapy in people with HIV. At survey level, the immunoSEQ assay was run in its v3.0 version. Sequenced by immunoSEQ multiplex PCR; TCRdb stores in-frame clones only, minus some. Counted here are about 31,000 clones, about nine tenths occurring once; the ten biggest clones make up 4% to 5.5%. With V trimmed by 2 bases and J by 8 bases, 12 bases remained unmatched. The CDR3 is made up of 18 amino acids. Germline V gene data show CDR1 as MGHRA and CDR2 as YSYEKL. Findings and caveats of the study: On ART adherence, viral resistance or therapy changes, no data were available.

As concerns this clone: What it binds is not known.

Participants living with HIV all received treatment in the United States. The clonotype comes from a middle-aged woman with HIV. The sequencing used unsorted PBMCs, collected just over 5 years after starting antiretroviral therapy. The rearrangement uses TRBV4-1 and TRBJ2-1; TRBD2 matches 13 bases. This CDR3 is CASSQKSTSGGALYEQFF. The DNA of the CDR3 is TGCGCCAGCAGCCAAAAGTCTACTAGCGGGGGGGCTTTGTATGAGCAGTTCTTC.